The entry below gives a single T cell receptor (beta chain) sequence along with its context. Individuals drawn from approximately 22 US areas were roughly 18 to 100 years old. CDR3 length: 16 residues. The V gene's germline CDR1 is LGHDT and CDR2 YNNKEL (reference sequence). V lost 4 bases and J lost 0, with 15 bases in between. As processed by the authors: Amplification of reference gene primers provided the estimated nucleated cell counts. TCRdb keeps only in-frame clones here, not all; method: immunoSEQ multiplex PCR. D and trimming come from the DNA, and the V and J calls and clone size come from that table. This sample has about 230,000 clones, with nearly 90% found just once. The entry originates in a study of blood T cell repertoires in COVID-19. Study-level information: The origin of the acute and convalescent COVID-19 samples was the United States, Italy and Spain.

Material: PBMCs or T cells enriched from blood (not recorded which). The chain links TRBV3-1 (or the pseudogene TRBV3-2) to TRBJ1-2; no clear D. This receptor was taken from a young man who had recovered from COVID-19. This CDR3 reads CASSLWTGRANYGYTF. In nucleotides, the CDR3 is TGTGCCAGCAGCCTCTGGACGGGGAGAGCTAACTATGGCTACACCTTC.